These 30 T cell receptor beta chains were sequenced from one sample in a study of T cell clonotyping in hematopoietic cell transplantation. Profiling relied on immunoSEQ multiplex PCR, and the TCRdb table lists in-frame clones only, not all of them. The sample lists 3,500 to 5,500 clones; roughly 96% were seen once. The sample in question was PBMCs, obtained 100 days after allogeneic stem cell transplant. These receptors were collected from a male patient aged 35 to 55 who had an allogeneic stem cell transplant from a related donor, so the T cells may come from the graft donor. Some clones in this sample may be carry-over from other donors' samples.

The rearrangement uses TRBV30 and TRBJ2-7; TRBD1 matches 9 bases. The CDR3 covers 18 residues. J was trimmed by 5 bases and V by 2 bases; bases with no gene match: 19. Germline CDR1 is GTSNPN and CDR2 is SVGIG (reference sequence). The CDR3 DNA sequence: TGTGCCTGGAGTACCCCAAGAGTCGGACAGGGGCTGGTCCACGAGCAGTACTTC. Amino acid sequence: CAWSTPRVGQGLVHEQYF.

DNA of the CDR3: TGTGCCAGCAGCGCGAGGGACGGTACGATATCCTACGAGCAGTACTTC. Encoded protein: CASSARDGTISYEQYF. The rearrangement links TRBV11-2 to TRBJ2-7; D might be TRBD1 or TRBD2, each matching 5 bases. Trimming removed 5 bases from V and 1 base from J, with 18 bases in between. The CDR3 runs to 16 residues. Germline CDR1 and CDR2: SGHAT and FQNNGV.

This rearrangement joins TRBV7-9 to TRBJ2-1, with 10 positions matching TRBD2. This CDR3 has 13 amino acids. CDR1 SEHNR and CDR2 FQNEAQ come from the germline V gene (reference sequence). CDR3 DNA sequence: TGTGCTGGAGCGGGAGGGCCGGACAATGAGCAGTTCTTC. This encodes CAGAGGPDNEQFF.

V is TRBV4-1 and J is TRBJ2-7, with TRBD1 matching 7 bases. Germline CDR1 and CDR2: MGHRA and YSYEKL. The CDR3 runs to 16 residues. V was clipped by 1 base and J by 1 base; unmatched bases: 7. The CDR3 DNA follows: TGCGCCAGCAGCCAAGGGGACAGTCCTTTTTCCTACGAGCAGTACTTC. It codes for CASSQGDSPFSYEQYF.

The rearrangement joins TRBV5-8 to TRBJ1-6, with D possibly TRBD1 on 6 matching bases. Trimming removed 7 bases from V and 14 bases from J, with 13 bases in between. Germline V gene data show CDR1 as SGHTS and CDR2 as YDEGEE. The CDR3 runs 11 residues. The CDR3 loop reads CASGGAAALHF. The CDR3 DNA is TGTGCCAGCGGGGGGGCTGCGGCCCTCCACTTT.

V gene TRBV19 combines with J gene TRBJ2-3, with TRBD2 identical over 8 bases. Germline CDR1 and CDR2: LNHDA and SQIVND (reference sequence). The trim removed 8 bases at V and 4 bases at J, leaving 11 bases unmatched. The CDR3 loop spans 15 amino acids. The CDR3 bases are TGTGCCAGTTCGAGTAGCGGGATTTTCGCAGATACGCAGTATTTT. Amino acid sequence: CASSSSGIFADTQYF.

The genes are TRBV6-5 and TRBJ2-7; D uncertain. CDR3 length: 11 amino acids. Deletions cut 8 bases from V and 5 bases from J, with 10 bases between. Germline values: CDR1 MNHEY, CDR2 SVGAGI. The CDR3 DNA follows: TGTGCCAGCGGAAACACCCACGAGCAGTACTTC. This codes for CASGNTHEQYF.

The rearrangement joins TRBV1 to TRBJ2-3; the D segment call TRBD2 is taken from the table without a DNA check. TRBV1 is marked as a pseudogene. The CDR3 totals 17 residues. CDR3 protein: CTSSQDRRDRLRVCLDF. CDR3 DNA sequence: TGCACCAGCAGCCAAGATCGTCGGGATCGGCTACGTGTCTGTCTAGATTTT.

This chain uses TRBV27 with TRBJ2-7, with 8 bases aligning to TRBD2. CDR1 MNHEY and CDR2 SMNVEV come from the germline V gene (reference sequence). Trimming took 2 bases from V and 2 from J; bases not matched to a gene: 2. The CDR3 has 14 residues. CDR3: CASSLLGLAYEQYF. CDR3 bases: TGTGCCAGCAGTTTACTGGGACTAGCCTACGAGCAGTACTTC.

The gene calls are TRBV11-2 and TRBJ2-2; 9 bases map to TRBD1. Looked up from germline, CDR1 is SGHAT and CDR2 is FQNNGV. V lost 2 bases and J lost 7; bases outside the gene matches: 8. The CDR3 spans 16 residues. Here the CDR3 reads CASSLLGQGFGGELFF. The DNA for the CDR3 is TGTGCCAGCAGCTTATTGGGACAGGGTTTTGGCGGGGAGCTGTTTTTT.

This chain links TRBV10-3 with TRBJ2-7; a weak D match, TRBD1 (5 bases). V lost 2 bases and J lost 2, with 7 bases in between. Germline-derived CDR1 and CDR2 are ENHRY and SYGVKD. The CDR3 contains 13 residues. The CDR3 is CAISEAGTYEQYF. The CDR3 DNA is TGTGCCATCAGTGAGGCAGGGACCTACGAGCAGTACTTC.

This chain uses TRBV5-1 with TRBJ2-1, with TRBD1 as a possible D gene (6 bases). CDR1 is SGHRS and CDR2 is YFSETQ in the germline V gene. The length of the CDR3 is 15 residues. The ends were cut back, 4 bases at V and 0 bases at J, with 11 bases in the middle. The CDR3 protein is CASSVWTVSYNEQFF. The CDR3 DNA reads TGCGCCAGCAGCGTATGGACAGTCTCCTACAATGAGCAGTTCTTC.

V gene TRBV7-6 combines with J gene TRBJ1-1; D might be TRBD1 (5 bases). Looked up from germline, CDR1 is SGHVS and CDR2 is FNYEAQ. There are 15 residues in the CDR3. V was clipped by 4 bases and J by 5 bases, with 17 bases between them. CDR3 protein: CASSYGAGEGTEAFF. The CDR3 DNA is TGTGCCAGCAGCTATGGTGCCGGGGAGGGGACTGAAGCTTTCTTT.

This rearrangement joins TRBV7-2 to TRBJ2-7; D may be TRBD1 (5 bases). Germline values: CDR1 SGHTA, CDR2 FQGNSA. V lost 4 bases and J lost 4, with 14 bases in between. The length of the CDR3 is 14 residues. CDR3: CASSSSGNSYEQYF. Written as DNA, the CDR3 is TGTGCCAGCAGCTCATCAGGGAACTCTTACGAGCAGTACTTC.

This chain uses TRBV4-3 with TRBJ2-1; weak D call: TRBD1 (6 bases). CDR3 length: 16 amino acids. V dropped 0 bases and J dropped 7 bases, with 16 bases sitting between them. The germline V gene has CDR1 LGHNA and CDR2 YSLEER. CDR3 in DNA: TGCGCCAGCAGCCAAGAGATGTGGGGGCTAGGGAATGAGCAGTTCTTC. This codes for CASSQEMWGLGNEQFF.

The rearrangement links TRBV10-3 to TRBJ2-1; TRBD2 matches 8 bases. The germline V gene encodes CDR1 ENHRY and CDR2 SYGVKD. The CDR3 is made up of 14 amino acids. V lost 4 bases and J lost 5; bases outside the gene matches: 4. The chain's CDR3 is CAISALADDNEQFF. The CDR3 DNA reads as TGTGCCATCAGTGCACTAGCGGATGACAATGAGCAGTTCTTC.

This chain uses TRBV19 with TRBJ2-7; possibly TRBD1 for D (6 bases). CDR3 length: 15 amino acids. Per germline, CDR1 LNHDA and CDR2 SQIVND (reference sequence). V was shortened by 6 bases and J by 0 bases, with 15 bases between the two germline ends. The CDR3 loop is CASRDSSRSSYEQYF. CDR3 nucleotide sequence: TGTGCCAGTAGGGACAGCTCGAGAAGCTCCTACGAGCAGTACTTC.

CDR3: CASSFPGSVYNEQFF. The DNA for the CDR3 is TGTGCCAGCAGTTTCCCCGGGAGTGTTTACAATGAGCAGTTCTTC. The chain couples TRBV28 to TRBJ2-1; the D gene is possibly TRBD2 (6 bases). Germline V gene data show CDR1 as MDHEN and CDR2 as SYDVKM. Trimming removed 3 bases at V and 4 bases at J, with 13 bases between. The length of the CDR3 is 15 residues.

The chain uses TRBV6-6 and TRBJ1-3; 8 bases map to TRBD1. Germline V gene sequence: CDR1 MNHNY, CDR2 SVGAGI (reference sequence). The CDR3 runs 15 residues. The trim removed 7 bases at V and 2 bases at J, leaving 7 bases unmatched. The CDR3 reads CASTGQGGAGNTIYF. The CDR3 nucleotides are TGTGCCAGCACCGGACAGGGAGGTGCTGGAAACACCATATATTTT.

This chain joins TRBV2 and TRBJ1-2; D gene uncertain. Looked up from germline, CDR1 is SNHLY and CDR2 is FYNNEI. The CDR3 sequence is 12 residues long. Trimming stripped 3 bases from V and 8 bases from J, with 10 bases between. CDR3 sequence: CASSESDRGYTF. For the CDR3, the DNA is TGTGCCAGCAGTGAGTCCGACCGAGGCTACACCTTC.

V gene TRBV7-9 combines with J gene TRBJ1-5; D might be TRBD1 (5 bases). With 2 bases removed from V and 5 bases from J, the gap between germline ends came to 10 bases. The CDR3 consists of 14 residues. The V gene's germline CDR1 is SEHNR and CDR2 FQNEAQ (reference sequence). The DNA of the CDR3 is TGTGCCAGCAGCTTATCAGGGCTCGATCAGCCCCAGCATTTT. This gives the protein CASSLSGLDQPQHF.

This rearrangement joins TRBV6-1 to TRBJ1-3, with D unclear. The V gene lost 0 bases and the J gene lost 0 bases, with 9 bases spanning the gap. This CDR3 is 16 amino acids long. The germline V gene encodes CDR1 MNHNS and CDR2 SASEGT. The CDR3 DNA reads as TGTGCCAGCAGTGAAGCGCTTCTAAGCTCTGGAAACACCATATATTTT. It is translated as CASSEALLSSGNTIYF.

The chain employs TRBV2 and TRBJ1-5; possible D gene TRBD1, 6 bases. Per germline, CDR1 SNHLY and CDR2 FYNNEI. V lost 5 bases, J lost 7 bases, and 15 bases lay in between. This CDR3 spans 14 amino acids. CDR3 region: CASSLQAGGQPQHF. The CDR3 nucleotides are TGTGCCAGCAGTCTACAGGCGGGGGGCCAGCCCCAGCATTTT.

This chain connects TRBV7-2 to TRBJ2-4, with D perhaps TRBD1 (5 bases). The CDR3 is 15 residues long. Germline V CDR1 and CDR2: SGHTA, FQGNSA. V dropped 2 bases and J dropped 3 bases, with 11 bases sitting between them. CDR3 in amino acids: CASSLQGNGKNIQYF. The CDR3 nucleotides read TGTGCCAGCAGCTTACAGGGTAACGGCAAAAACATTCAGTACTTC.

The rearrangement links TRBV6-6 to TRBJ1-2; no clear D. Germline V CDR1 and CDR2: MNHNY, SVGAGI (reference sequence). The CDR3 is 16 residues long. The ends were cut back, 0 bases at V and 0 bases at J, with 11 bases in the middle. The CDR3 here is CASSYSDGNANYGYTF. Written as DNA, the CDR3 is TGTGCCAGCAGTTACTCGGACGGTAACGCTAACTATGGCTACACCTTC.

The gene calls are TRBV15 and TRBJ1-2, with D possibly being TRBD1 (5 bases). Germline V gene sequence: CDR1 LNHNV, CDR2 YYDKDF (reference sequence). The CDR3 contains 13 residues. The V and J ends lost 5 bases and 8 bases respectively, with 15 bases between them. The CDR3 sequence is CATSGWGWYGYTF. CDR3 coding DNA: TGTGCCACCAGCGGGTGGGGGTGGTACGGCTACACCTTC. Full variable domain (rest looked up from reference TRBV15 and TRBJ1-2): DAMVIQNPRYQVTQFGKPVTLSCSQTLNHNVMYWYQQKSSQAPKLLFHYYDKDFNNEADTPDNFQSRRPNTSFCFLDIRSPGLGDTAMYLCATSGWGWYGYTFGSGTRLTVV.

This chain links TRBV6-5 with TRBJ2-7; 7 bases fit TRBD2. CDR3 size: 14 residues. Germline assignment: CDR1 MNHEY and CDR2 SVGAGI. J was trimmed by 2 bases and V by 7 bases; bases with no gene match: 8. DNA of the CDR3: TGTGCCAGCAAGCAGCGGGGATACCCCTACGAGCAGTACTTC. Translating gives CASKQRGYPYEQYF.

The V gene is TRBV19, the J gene TRBJ1-2, with D perhaps matching TRBD1 (5 bases). V was cut by 5 bases and J by 0 bases, with 10 bases left in between. This CDR3 is built from 14 residues. Germline CDR1 is LNHDA and CDR2 is SQIVND (reference sequence). The CDR3 here is CASSAGTSNYGYTF. CDR3 sequence (DNA): TGTGCCAGTAGTGCAGGGACTTCTAACTATGGCTACACCTTC.

V gene TRBV2 combines with J gene TRBJ1-1, with TRBD1 matching 7 bases. Trimming at V came to 4 bases and at J to 11 bases, leaving 7 bases not matched to a gene. Germline assignment: CDR1 SNHLY and CDR2 FYNNEI. The CDR3 runs 12 residues. CDR3 region: CASSVDRVQAFF. In nucleotides, the CDR3 is TGTGCCAGCAGTGTAGACAGGGTTCAGGCTTTCTTT.

J is TRBJ2-7 and V is TRBV6-5, with a tentative D call TRBD1 (5 bases). CDR1 and CDR2 from the germline V gene are MNHEY and SVGAGI. This CDR3 spans 14 amino acids. Trimming stripped 7 bases from V and 2 bases from J, with 15 bases between. The chain's CDR3 is CASTSAGPPYEQYF. In DNA, the CDR3 is TGTGCCAGCACCTCGGCAGGGCCCCCCTACGAGCAGTACTTC.